A selection of T cell receptor beta chains follows, all from one sample in a study of blood T cell repertoires in COVID-19. The assay was immunoSEQ multiplex PCR, and TCRdb's table has in-frame clones only and misses some. This table holds about 120,000 clones, around 90% found once. Sequencing input: peripheral blood. Receptors were obtained from a woman in her sixties or seventies with COVID-19, enrolled during active disease. CDR3s include the opening cysteine and the closing phenylalanine or tryptophan.

>TRBJ1-2|TRBV19
CASSARGSFNYGYTF
>TRBJ1-1|TRBV29-1
CSVVDRGYSEAFF
>TRBJ1-4|TRBV5-1
CASSLTGGNEKLFF
>TRBJ1-1|TRBV30
CAWSVGQGSTEAFF
>TRBJ2-2|TRBV29-1
CSVSGLAGNTGELFF
>TRBJ2-3|TRBV7-2
CASSLASVSTDTQYF
>TRBJ1-5|TRBV6-1
CASSEGALLQHF
>TRBJ1-2|TRBV6-5
CASIESGGSGYGYTF
>TRBJ1-2|TRBV19
CASSMRGGTDDYGYTF
>TRBJ1-3|TRBV19
CASSHGTGNTIYF
>TRBJ1-1|TRBV4-3
CASSRGRTHPSQNTEAFF
>TRBJ1-2|TRBV10-3
CAISAEPGQGVYGYTF
>TRBJ1-2|TRBV9
CASSVAGYGYTF
>TRBJ1-5|TRBV7-9
CASTAGRANQPQHF
>TRBJ1-3|TRBV19
CASSFYSGNTIYF
>TRBJ1-1|TRBV19
CASSGLSGEGTEAFF
>TRBJ1-3|TRBV5-1
CASTPSGGSGNTIYF
>TRBJ2-1|TRBV19
CASMLAGSSYNEQFF
>TRBJ2-3|TRBV15
CATSSPEGITDTQYF
>TRBJ2-7|TRBV4-3
CASSQEWGAYEQYF
>TRBJ1-2|TRBV12-3/TRBV12-4
CASSLEGVIDTF
>TRBJ1-6|TRBV19
CASTQQWAGNSPLHF
>TRBJ1-3|TRBV7-2
CASSSTPPREAGNTIYF
>TRBJ2-3|TRBV5-1
CASSLAQVITDTQYF
>TRBJ2-3|TRBV5-1
CASSLERDTQYF
>TRBJ2-7|TRBV5-1
CASSPPLAGGGVQYF
>TRBJ2-1|TRBV5-1
CASSLARTSGVYNEQFF
>TRBJ2-1|TRBV3-1/TRBV3-2
CASSPRTSGVPYNEQFF